This T cell receptor (beta chain) was sequenced during a study of blood T cell repertoires in COVID-19. Study as a whole: Whether acute or convalescent, the COVID-19 samples came from the United States, Italy and Spain. T cells, B-cell-depleted T cells, or PBMCs provided the cDNA or gDNA that served as material.

This CDR3 has 12 amino acids. Trimming left V 2 bases short and J 3 bases short, with 5 bases between. Germline CDR1 SGHAT, CDR2 FQNNGV. As handled by the study authors: Amplifying reference gene primers gave estimates of nucleated cell counts. TCRdb's table, derived via immunoSEQ multiplex PCR, lists solely in-frame clones and lacks some. V and J calls and clone size are as listed in that table; D and trimming were resolved from the DNA. The profile shows about 160,000 clones, about 86% of them singletons. Material for sequencing was peripheral blood. This receptor was obtained from a woman of 80 years or more with acute or convalescent COVID-19. V is TRBV11-2 and J is TRBJ2-7, with D unclear. In DNA, the CDR3 is TGTGCCAGCAGCTTAATGAGCTACGAGCAGTACTTC. It yields the protein CASSLMSYEQYF. The full variable domain, its missing parts supplied by reference TRBV11-2 and TRBJ2-7, is EAGVAQSPRYKIIEKRQSVAFWCNPISGHATLYWYQQILGQGPKLLIQFQNNGVVDDSQLPKDRFSAERLKGVDSTLKIQPAKLEDSAVYLCASSLMSYEQYFGPGTRLTVT.